The rows below give T cell receptor beta chains drawn from one sample of a study of shared clonotypes between healthy human individuals. Assay used: immunoSEQ multiplex PCR; TCRdb lists only in-frame clones, some missing. The top ten clones hold 24% of a sample with hundreds of thousands of clones, more than 85% of them seen once. Sequenced input: naive CD8+ T cells sorted from blood. The receptor source for this set is a man aged 25 to 45 in good health. Each CDR3 is given with its conserved first and last residue. Fields, in order: J gene, V gene, CDR3 protein.

J: TRBJ1-1; V: TRBV5-6; CDR3: CASSLGTEAFF
J: TRBJ1-4; V: TRBV28; CDR3: CASSFLRANEKLFF
J: TRBJ2-3; V: TRBV7-9; CDR3: CASSSTSGGTDTQYF
J: TRBJ2-5; V: TRBV10-3; CDR3: CAISSPDQETQYF
J: TRBJ2-7; V: TRBV7-8; CDR3: CASSISGGDYEQYF
J: TRBJ1-2; V: TRBV27; CDR3: CASSRSPGPYGYTF
J: TRBJ2-3; V: TRBV7-6; CDR3: CASSITGATDTQYF
J: TRBJ2-3; V: TRBV27; CDR3: CASNGGGSTDTQYF
J: TRBJ2-1; V: TRBV4-1; CDR3: CASSQVGLPANEQFF
J: TRBJ2-1; V: TRBV6-5; CDR3: CASSPQGDEQFF
J: TRBJ2-7; V: TRBV9; CDR3: CASSVGQGEQYF
J: TRBJ2-1; V: TRBV5-1; CDR3: CASSLTGGRDEQFF
J: TRBJ2-1; V: TRBV27; CDR3: CASRPTGYNEQFF
J: TRBJ2-2; V: TRBV27; CDR3: CASTRLANTGELFF
J: TRBJ2-7; V: TRBV11-2; CDR3: CASSLETGTPLRLYF
J: TRBJ2-2; V: TRBV19; CDR3: CASNPKGPYTGELFF
J: TRBJ2-3; V: TRBV13; CDR3: CASSLGVLAGTDTQYF
J: TRBJ2-3; V: TRBV28; CDR3: CASSFLGGGTQYF
J: TRBJ2-1; V: TRBV11-2; CDR3: CASSFGHPNEQFF
J: TRBJ2-7; V: TRBV7-8; CDR3: CASSWRAFGGYEQYF
J: TRBJ2-1; V: TRBV7-9; CDR3: CASSLTEGAYNEQFF
J: TRBJ1-2; V: TRBV21-1; CDR3: CASSPCGDGYTF
J: TRBJ1-3; V: TRBV7-7; CDR3: CASSRTPQGGSGNTIYF
J: TRBJ1-5; V: TRBV27; CDR3: CASSEGGQLNQPQHF
J: TRBJ2-1; V: TRBV27; CDR3: CASSQGRLRGSNEQFF
J: TRBJ2-1; V: TRBV7-8; CDR3: CASSQRRGAASYNEQFF
J: TRBJ1-2; V: TRBV4-1; CDR3: CASSHGTGSGGHTF
J: TRBJ2-7; V: TRBV5-5; CDR3: CASSLSGQANYEQYF
J: TRBJ1-3; V: TRBV11-2; CDR3: CASSLGQNLYTIYF
J: TRBJ1-2; V: TRBV19; CDR3: CASWGSSNSEVDYGYTF
J: TRBJ2-1; V: TRBV9; CDR3: CASSVADSASYNEQFF
J: TRBJ2-1; V: TRBV5-4; CDR3: CASSSGTADLVF
J: TRBJ2-7; V: TRBV27; CDR3: CASSLKSSGRSYEQYF
J: TRBJ2-2; V: TRBV11-2; CDR3: CASSLLRGTGELFF
J: TRBJ1-1; V: TRBV27; CDR3: CASSLLGTGGANTEAFF
J: TRBJ2-1; V: TRBV27; CDR3: CASSRRDRVGEQFF
J: TRBJ1-1; V: TRBV7-6; CDR3: CASSPRMSAENTEAFF
J: TRBJ2-1; V: TRBV7-3; CDR3: CASSSEVAGRNGHEQFF
J: TRBJ2-7; V: TRBV5-5; CDR3: CASSLGTGYGSYEQYF
J: TRBJ2-3; V: TRBV7-9; CDR3: CASSLVLAGWDTQYF
J: TRBJ2-7; V: TRBV9; CDR3: CASSVAAGAYEQYF
J: TRBJ2-2; V: TRBV10-1; CDR3: CASSTDLGSGSNTGELFF
J: TRBJ2-1; V: TRBV27; CDR3: CASTIGTSGRSEQFF
J: TRBJ2-7; V: TRBV14; CDR3: CASSQLGVYEQYF
J: TRBJ2-6; V: TRBV10-3; CDR3: CAISEDNSGANVLTF
J: TRBJ1-2; V: TRBV6-5; CDR3: CASSFKNYGYTF
J: TRBJ2-3; V: TRBV2; CDR3: CATTGPRGSGTQYF
J: TRBJ2-1; V: TRBV4-1; CDR3: CASSLFPDDSVNYNEQFF
J: TRBJ2-7; V: TRBV5-4; CDR3: CASSWRETGLAYEQYF
J: TRBJ1-5; V: TRBV7-8; CDR3: CASSPLSPNQPQHF
J: TRBJ2-5; V: TRBV7-2; CDR3: CASSAEVGDGETQYF
J: TRBJ2-7; V: TRBV6-1; CDR3: CASSESGQGGHEQYF